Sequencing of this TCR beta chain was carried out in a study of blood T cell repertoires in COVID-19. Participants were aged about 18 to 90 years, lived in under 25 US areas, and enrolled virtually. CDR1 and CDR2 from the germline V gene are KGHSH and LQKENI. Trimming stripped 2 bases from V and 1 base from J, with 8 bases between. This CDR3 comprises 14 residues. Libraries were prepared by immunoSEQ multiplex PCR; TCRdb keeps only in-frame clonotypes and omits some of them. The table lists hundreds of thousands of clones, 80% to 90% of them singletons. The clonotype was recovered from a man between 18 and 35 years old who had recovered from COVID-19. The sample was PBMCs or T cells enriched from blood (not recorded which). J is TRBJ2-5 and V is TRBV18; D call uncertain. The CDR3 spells CASSPMAVQETQYF. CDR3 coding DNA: TGTGCCAGCTCACCAATGGCAGTCCAAGAGACCCAGTACTTC.